Described below is a single T cell receptor (beta chain) sequence and its context. Its antigen is unidentified. These data come from a study of radiation and T cells in renal cell carcinoma. Described treatment: 15 Gy SBRT to primary tumor, nephrectomy 4 weeks later. Nephrectomy followed 15 Gy stereotactic body radiation by 4 weeks. The tumor was a clear cell renal cell carcinoma. Study-level results: Compared with controls, irradiated tumors had more, larger dominant CDR3 motifs.

Clones were sequenced by immunoSEQ multiplex PCR, and TCRdb holds only the in-frame ones, with some missing. The table has some 20,000 clones, 47% seen once. This CDR3 has 14 amino acids. Germline lookup yields CDR1 SGHTA and CDR2 FQGTGA. Trimming removed 0 bases at V and 1 base at J, with 6 bases between. The J gene is TRBJ1-2, the V gene TRBV7-3; possible D gene TRBD1, 5 bases. The source of this sequence is a woman aged 45-65 years with renal cell carcinoma. The sample was tumor tissue, taken from a patient whose treatment included radiotherapy and nephrectomy. This CDR3 is CASSLTGGNYGYTF. CDR3 in DNA: TGTGCCAGCAGCTTAACCGGGGGTAACTATGGCTACACCTTC.